This TCR beta chain was documented in a study of blood T cell repertoires in COVID-19 (dated by TCRdb to the early 2020s). Background on the whole study: Samples from collaborators originated in the United States, Italy and Spain and spanned both the acute and convalescent phases of COVID-19. The prospective study material was composed of cDNA or gDNA derived from T cells, B-cell-depleted T cells, or PBMCs. The dataset comprised deeply sampled blood TCRbeta repertoires from subjects exposed to, actively infected with, or recovered from COVID-19. The repertoires were released in a freely available public database meant as a resource for research on the immune response to SARS-CoV-2. Samples came from the ongoing ImmuneRACE study (first 160 participants) plus 1,254 subjects from 6 global collaborators. Nearly every sample came with metadata listing a de-identified subject ID, COVID-19 status, age in years and sex. Where HLA class I and class II types were available, the types were taken from metadata supplied by the sample provider, not from assay-based typing. What the research found in general, with its limitations: How much clinical and demographic metadata was included differed by source and by participant, and the metadata was provided uncurated.

From the germline V gene, CDR1 is SGDLS and CDR2 is YYNGEE. V is clipped by 0 bases and J by 7 bases, and the sequence between their germline boundaries is 5 bases long. The CDR3 goes from the cysteine to the phenylalanine over 12 residues. Solely the CDR3 DNA is kept, with 36 bases framed from the first base. This clone was seen a few times. Which antigen it targets is not known. Base quality data are lacking; no much larger clone is found one base away. Each collaborating institution followed its own protocols to collect whole blood in K2EDTA tubes. For TCRbeta analysis, collaborators shipped samples in one of three forms: frozen whole blood, isolated PBMCs, or DNA extracted from either of those sample types. TCRbeta CDR3 regions were amplified from genomic DNA by means of the immunoSEQ Assay, a bias-controlled multiplex PCR. Turning to the authors' computational methods: Within the assay, amplification of reference gene primers was used to estimate how many nucleated cells each sample contained. To quantify the absolute abundance of each unique TCRbeta CDR3 rearrangement, sequence reads were collapsed and filtered. For each sample, productive Simpson clonality was calculated by taking the square root of Simpson's diversity index across productive rearrangements. What TCRdb holds here is the immuneACCESS table cut down to in-frame rearrangements. Part of the clones is not present; checked against another copy, under half of the missing clones reflect an unresolved V gene, and the others are unexplained. V and J calls and clone size are those listed in that table; D and trimming were worked out from the DNA. This sample is represented by 200,000 to 300,000 clones; 80% to 90% of them were singletons. In total, the top ten clones hold nearly 2% of the sample.

This receptor was obtained from a young man with active or convalescent COVID-19. Sequences were obtained from peripheral blood. Recombination connected TRBV9 to TRBJ2-1; the D gene remains uncertain. The CDR3: CASSVGSNEQFF. The DNA reads as follows: TGTGCCAGCAGCGTAGGCAGTAATGAGCAGTTCTTC. The full variable domain, completed from the reference TRBV9 and TRBJ2-1 proteins outside the CDR3, reads DSGVTQTPKHLITATGQRVTLRCSPRSGDLSVYWYQQSLDQGLQFLIQYYNGEERAKGNILERFSAQQFPDLHSELNLSSLELGDSALYFCASSVGSNEQFFGPGTRLTVL.